This T cell receptor beta chain was observed in a study of blood T cell repertoires in COVID-19. On the study more broadly: Samples representing acute and convalescent COVID-19 were sourced from the United States, Italy and Spain. The analysed material was cDNA or gDNA that came from T cells, B-cell-depleted T cells, or PBMCs.

TCRdb keeps only in-frame clones here, not all; method: immunoSEQ multiplex PCR. The data show about 270,000 clones, approximately 90% seen once. Adults between roughly 18 and 89 years of age took part from 20 to 25 US areas. Clinical history as reported by participants underpinned cohort assignment. The specimen was PBMCs or T cells enriched from blood (not recorded which). The source of this sequence is a woman in her 30s with acute COVID-19.

The chain's CDR3 is CASSLDRLAGGHEQYF. CDR3 nucleotide sequence: TGCGCCAGCAGCTTGGATAGGCTAGCGGGAGGGCACGAGCAGTACTTC. The genes are TRBV5-1 and TRBJ2-7, with TRBD2 identical over 12 bases. CDR3 length equals 16 residues. The V segment lost 0 bases and the J segment 5 bases; nucleotides outside the gene matches: 6. Germline CDR1 and CDR2: SGHRS and YFSETQ.